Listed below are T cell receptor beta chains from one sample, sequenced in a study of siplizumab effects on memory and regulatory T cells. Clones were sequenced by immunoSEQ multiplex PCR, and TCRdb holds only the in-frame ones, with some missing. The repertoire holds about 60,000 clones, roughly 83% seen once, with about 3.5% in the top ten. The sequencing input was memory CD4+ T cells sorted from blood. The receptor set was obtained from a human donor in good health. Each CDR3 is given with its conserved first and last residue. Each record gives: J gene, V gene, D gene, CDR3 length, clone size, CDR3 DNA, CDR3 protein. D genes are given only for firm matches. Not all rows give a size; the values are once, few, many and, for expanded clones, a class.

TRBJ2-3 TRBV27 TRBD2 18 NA TGTGCCAGCAGTTTCGCGTCCTCAGGGACTAGCGGCACAGATACGCAGTATTTT CASSFASSGTSGTDTQYF
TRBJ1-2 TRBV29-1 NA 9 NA TGCAGCGTTGAGCGTGGCTACACCTTC CSVERGYTF
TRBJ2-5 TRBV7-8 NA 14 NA TGTGCCAGCAGCTTAGGCGGGATCCAAGAGACCCAGTACTTC CASSLGGIQETQYF
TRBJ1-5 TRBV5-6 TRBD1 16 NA TGTGCCAGCAGCGCTGGGGGACAGGTGTCCCTAGGAACCCAGCATTTT CASSAGGQVSLGTQHF
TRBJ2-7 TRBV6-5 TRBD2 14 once TGTGCCAGCAGTTTGGCGCGGGAGGCCTACGAGCAGTACTTC CASSLAREAYEQYF
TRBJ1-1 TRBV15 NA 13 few TGTGCCACCAGCGGGGGGCGCCGGACTGAAGCTTTCTTT CATSGGRRTEAFF
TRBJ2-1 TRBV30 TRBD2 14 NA TGTGCCTGCAAGAGCGGGAGCAACTACAATGAGCAGTTCTTC CACKSGSNYNEQFF
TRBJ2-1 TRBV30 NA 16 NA TGTGCCTGGAGTGTACTAGGACGGGGCAACCTCAATGAGCAGTTCTTC CAWSVLGRGNLNEQFF
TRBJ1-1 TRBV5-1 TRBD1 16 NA TGCGCCAGCAGCTTGCAAGGACAGGGACTTGGGACTGAAGCTTTCTTT CASSLQGQGLGTEAFF
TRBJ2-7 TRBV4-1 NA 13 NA TGCGCCAGCAGCCGGGTAGACTCCTACGAGCAGTACTTC CASSRVDSYEQYF
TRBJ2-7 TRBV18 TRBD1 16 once TGTGCCAGCTCACCACCGGGATTAAGGGGGCAATTCGAGCAGTACTTC CASSPPGLRGQFEQYF
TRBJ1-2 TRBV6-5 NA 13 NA TGTGCCAGCAGTTACGACAGACTCTATGGCTACACCTTC CASSYDRLYGYTF
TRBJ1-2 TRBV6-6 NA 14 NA TGTGCCAGCAGTTACTCGACCGCCTACTATGGCTACACCTTC CASSYSTAYYGYTF
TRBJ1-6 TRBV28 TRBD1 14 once TGTGCCAGCAGGACTGGACAGGGCTATTCACCCCTCCACTTT CASRTGQGYSPLHF
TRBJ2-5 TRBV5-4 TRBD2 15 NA TGTGCCAGCAGCGGCGGGACTAGCGGTGCCGGGACGCAGTACTTC CASSGGTSGAGTQYF
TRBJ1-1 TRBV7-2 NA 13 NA TGTGCCAGCAGCTCCTCACGAAACACTGAAGCTTTCTTT CASSSSRNTEAFF
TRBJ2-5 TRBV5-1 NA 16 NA TGCGCCAGCAGTACCCTGGGGGCCTCGGGTCAAGAGACCCAGTACTTC CASSTLGASGQETQYF
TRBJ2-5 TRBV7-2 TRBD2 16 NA TGTGCCAGCAGCCCCCGGGCCAGCGGGAGGACAGAGACCCAGTACTTC CASSPRASGRTETQYF
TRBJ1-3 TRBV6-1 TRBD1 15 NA TGTGCCAGCAGTGTCCGGGACAGCTCTGGAAACACCATATATTTT CASSVRDSSGNTIYF
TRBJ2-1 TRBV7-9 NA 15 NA TGTGCCAGCTTTTTAGGCACAACGCATGGAGATGAGCAGTTCTTC CASFLGTTHGDEQFF
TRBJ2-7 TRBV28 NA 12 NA TGTGCCAGCAGTTTGAACCCCTACGAGCAGTACTTC CASSLNPYEQYF
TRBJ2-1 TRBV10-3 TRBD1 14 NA TGTGCCATCAGTGAGACGTCGACAGGGTCTGAGCAGTTCTTC CAISETSTGSEQFF
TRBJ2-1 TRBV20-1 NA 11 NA TGCAGCGCCTCTTCGAAAAATGAGCAGTTCTTC CSASSKNEQFF
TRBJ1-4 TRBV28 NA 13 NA TGTGCCAGCAGTTTGGGGGCAAGGGAAAAACTGTTTTTT CASSLGAREKLFF
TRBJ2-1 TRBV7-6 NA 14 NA TGTGCCAGCAGAGGAGCGGCCTCCTACAATGAGCAGTTCTTC CASRGAASYNEQFF
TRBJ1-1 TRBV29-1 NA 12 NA TGCAGCGTTGAGGGTACGAACACTGAAGCTTTCTTT CSVEGTNTEAFF
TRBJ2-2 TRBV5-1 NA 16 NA TGCGCCAGCAGCCGTGGGGGCTTAGGTAACACCGGGGAGCTGTTTTTT CASSRGGLGNTGELFF
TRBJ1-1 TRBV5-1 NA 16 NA TGCGCCAGCAGCTCATGGTCGCAGGGTATGAACACTGAAGCTTTCTTT CASSSWSQGMNTEAFF
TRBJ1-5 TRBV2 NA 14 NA TGTGCCAGCAGTAGGACGGGTAGCAATCAGCCCCAGCATTTT CASSRTGSNQPQHF
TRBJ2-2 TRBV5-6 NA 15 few TGTGCCAGCAGCTTTCCTACCGTTAACACCGGGGAGCTGTTTTTT CASSFPTVNTGELFF
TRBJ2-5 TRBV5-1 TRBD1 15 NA TGCGCCAGCAGCTTGATCGGGACAGGGAGAGAGACCCAGTACTTC CASSLIGTGRETQYF
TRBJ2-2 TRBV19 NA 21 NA TGTGCCAGTAGCCTCCTCCCAGGCCCAGGGATCTTTCGAGGAAACACCGGGGAGCTGTTTTTT CASSLLPGPGIFRGNTGELFF
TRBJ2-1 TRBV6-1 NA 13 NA TGTGCCAGCCTTGAAGCTGAGGGCAATGAGCAGTTCTTC CASLEAEGNEQFF
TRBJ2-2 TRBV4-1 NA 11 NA TGCGCCAGCAAGTCCACCGGGGAGCTGTTTTTT CASKSTGELFF
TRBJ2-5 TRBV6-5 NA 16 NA TGTGCCAGCAGTTACTCCCGCGGGGGCTACCACGAGACCCAGTACTTC CASSYSRGGYHETQYF
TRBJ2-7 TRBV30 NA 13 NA TGTGCCTGGAGTTGGTCCGGCGCCTACGAGCAGTACTTC CAWSWSGAYEQYF
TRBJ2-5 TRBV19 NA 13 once TGTGCCAGTAGTATGACGGGGCAAGAGACCCAGTACTTC CASSMTGQETQYF
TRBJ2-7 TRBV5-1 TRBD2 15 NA TGCGCCAGCAGCATCGGCGGGGGGCCGTCCTACGAGCAGTACTTC CASSIGGGPSYEQYF
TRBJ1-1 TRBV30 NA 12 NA TGTGCCTGGAGAGCGGAGAACACTGAAGCTTTCTTT CAWRAENTEAFF
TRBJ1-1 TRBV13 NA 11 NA TGTGCCAGCAGCTTAGTAGCTGAAGCTTTCTTT CASSLVAEAFF
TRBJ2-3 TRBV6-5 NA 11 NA TGTGCCAGCAGCCCGGACGATACGCAGTATTTT CASSPDDTQYF
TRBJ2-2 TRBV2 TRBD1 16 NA TGTGCCAGCAGTGAAGCGGGACAGGGCAGCACCGGGGAGCTGTTTTTT CASSEAGQGSTGELFF
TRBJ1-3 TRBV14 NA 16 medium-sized TGTGCCAGCAGCCAACAAAAGGTTTACGAGGCAAACACCATATATTTT CASSQQKVYEANTIYF
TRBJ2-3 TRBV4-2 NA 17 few TGTGCCAGCAGCCGGGACTCAGGGGCGGGGGGCACAGATACGCAGTATTTT CASSRDSGAGGTDTQYF
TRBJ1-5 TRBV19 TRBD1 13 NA TGTGCCAGTAGTCGTGGGACAGGGGAACCCCAGCATTTT CASSRGTGEPQHF
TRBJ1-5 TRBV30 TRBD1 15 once TGTGCCTGGAGCCTCCGGGACAGGGGCAATCAGCCCCAGCATTTT CAWSLRDRGNQPQHF
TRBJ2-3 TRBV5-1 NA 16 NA TGCGCCAGCAGCTTGGTGGACAGAGCTTTCACAGATACGCAGTATTTT CASSLVDRAFTDTQYF
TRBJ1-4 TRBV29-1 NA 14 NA TGCAGCGTTTCGGTCACTGCAACTAATGAAAAACTGTTTTTT CSVSVTATNEKLFF
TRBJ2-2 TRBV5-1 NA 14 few TGCGCCAGCAGCTTGGGGCTGAACACCGGGGAGCTGTTTTTT CASSLGLNTGELFF
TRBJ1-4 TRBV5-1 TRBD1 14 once TGCGCCAGCAGCCAGGGACAGATCGGTGAAAAACTGTTTTTT CASSQGQIGEKLFF
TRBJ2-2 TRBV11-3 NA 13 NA TGTGCCAGCAGCCTCTTTGTGGCCGGGGAGCTGTTTTTT CASSLFVAGELFF
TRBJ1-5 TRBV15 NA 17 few TGTGCCACCAGCAGTCCCCAGGGGTTTAGGGGCAATCAGCCCCAGCATTTT CATSSPQGFRGNQPQHF
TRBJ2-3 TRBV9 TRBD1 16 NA TGTGCCAGCAGCGTAGAAGAGGGGGCCCGCACAGATACGCAGTATTTT CASSVEEGARTDTQYF